A single sample gave rise to the 4 T cell receptor beta chains below, sequenced in a study of blood T cells in healthy people across ages. The use of a sample-barcoded 5' primer and a J-beta primer mix characterized a second PCR of about 7 to 12 cycles. MiXCR, run by TCRdb on the 5' RACE reads, gives a single entry per CDR3 protein. The sample lists 1.5 million to 1.8 million distinct CDR3 sequences; around 40% were seen once. Sequenced material: blood. The receptors here all came from a woman younger than 30 in good health.

The chain employs TRBV4-3 and TRBJ1-2; the D gene is possibly TRBD1 (5 bases). The V gene's germline CDR1 is LGHNA and CDR2 YSLEER. Trimming pared 1 base from V and 4 bases from J, leaving 16 bases between. The CDR3 length is 16 residues. The CDR3 reads CASSQVWGDGGYGYTF. The DNA for the CDR3 is TGCGCCAGCAGCCAAGTTTGGGGGGACGGTGGCTATGGCTACACCTTC.

The chain recombines TRBV5-1 with TRBJ2-3; D possibly uses TRBD1 or TRBD2 (5 bases each). Deletions cut 0 bases from V and 4 bases from J, with 12 bases between. The CDR3 length is 15 residues. Germline-derived CDR1 and CDR2 are SGHRS and YFSETQ. Written as DNA, the CDR3 is TGCGCCAGCAGCTTGGCCGGGAAGGGGCCAGATACGCAGTATTTT. It encodes CASSLAGKGPDTQYF.

This clonotype was detected many times. The V call is TRBV27, the J call TRBJ2-7; 8 bases match TRBD2. The CDR3 consists of 13 residues. Germline V gene lookup returns CDR1 MNHEY and CDR2 SMNVEV (reference sequence). Losses at the gene ends were 6 bases for V and 3 bases for J; bases not matched to a gene: 4. The CDR3 DNA reads TGTGCCAGCAGCGTTACTAGCGGCTACGAGCAGTACTTC. It is translated as CASSVTSGYEQYF.

A note on this clonotype: The junction and the germline gene differ at one end; a read error may be behind it. The V and J genes are TRBV30 and TRBJ1-2, with D possibly being TRBD1 (6 bases). This CDR3 region has 13 residues. Germline CDR1 is GTSNPN and CDR2 is SVGIG (reference sequence). CDR3 protein: CAWTLGQNYDYTF. CDR3 DNA: TGTGCCTGGACTTTAGGACAGAACTATGACTACACCTTC.